Below, one T cell receptor beta chain is given with its context. This entry is derived from a study of monozygotic twins with inflammatory bowel disease. Germline V lookup: CDR1 MNHNS, CDR2 SASEGT. The CDR3 extends over 13 amino acids. With the 5' RACE reads reprocessed, TCRdb shows one record per CDR3 protein and no DNA. Recorded for this sample: 400,000 to 500,000 distinct CDR3 sequences. The source is a human donor with ulcerative colitis or Crohn's disease, or a healthy co-twin of an affected twin (not recorded which). The specimen was blood. The chain is built from TRBV6-1 and TRBJ1-2; TCRdb's D call of TRBD1 is untestable without DNA. The chain's CDR3 is CASRTGANYGYTF.